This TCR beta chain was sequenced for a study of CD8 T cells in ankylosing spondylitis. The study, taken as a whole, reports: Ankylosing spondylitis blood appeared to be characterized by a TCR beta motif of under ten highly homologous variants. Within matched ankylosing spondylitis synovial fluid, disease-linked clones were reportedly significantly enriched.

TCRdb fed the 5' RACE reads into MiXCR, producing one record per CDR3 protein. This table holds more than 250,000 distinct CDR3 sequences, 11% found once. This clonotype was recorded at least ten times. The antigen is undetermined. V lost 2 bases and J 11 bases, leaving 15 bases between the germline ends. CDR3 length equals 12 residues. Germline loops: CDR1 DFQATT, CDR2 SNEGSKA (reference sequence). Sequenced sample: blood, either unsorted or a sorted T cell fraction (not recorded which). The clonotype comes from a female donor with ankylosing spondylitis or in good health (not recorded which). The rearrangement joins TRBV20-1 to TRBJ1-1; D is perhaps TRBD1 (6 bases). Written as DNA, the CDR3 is TGCAGTGCTAGACAATCCACAGGGATGGCTTTCTTT. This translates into CSARQSTGMAFF.